This entry lists 18 T cell receptor beta chains sequenced from one sample in a study of T cell changes during pregnancy in multiple sclerosis. Using immunoSEQ multiplex PCR, the repertoire was profiled, and TCRdb retains in-frame clones only, with some absent. The table has around 69,000 clones, over 80% seen once. The sequences come from peripheral blood, collected in the third trimester of pregnancy. The receptors originated from a female donor in good health, enrolled as a control in a pregnancy study.

The chain is built from TRBV12-1 and TRBJ2-6; whether TRBD1, the table's D call, matches the DNA was not checked. TRBV12-1 counts as a pseudogene. CDR3 size: 18 residues. CDR3 bases: TGTGCCAGCAGCGCAAGAATTATAGGACAAAGTCGGGCCAACGTCCTGACTTTC. As protein: CASSARIIGQSRANVLTF.

This clone was detected once. Here the CDR3 DNA reads TGTGCCAGCTCCTATGGGGCGGGAAGGAGGGTAGATACGCAGTATTTT. Its translation is CASSYGAGRRVDTQYF. The chain has TRBV27 and TRBJ2-3; possible D gene TRBD2, 6 bases. The germline gives CDR1 MNHEY, CDR2 SMNVEV (reference sequence). V was pared by 8 bases and J by 5 bases, with 23 bases between. The CDR3 runs 16 residues.

This clone has a single count. The chain employs TRBV30 and TRBJ2-3; the match to TRBD1 covers 10 bases. The trim removed 5 bases at V and 4 bases at J, leaving 3 bases unmatched. Looked up from germline, CDR1 is GTSNPN and CDR2 is SVGIG (reference sequence). The CDR3 loop spans 13 amino acids. CDR3 in amino acids: CAWEDRGADTQYF. The CDR3 DNA reads TGTGCCTGGGAGGACAGGGGGGCAGATACGCAGTATTTT.

The V gene is TRBV19, the J gene TRBJ2-7; 9 bases map to TRBD2. V was clipped by 4 bases and J by 5 bases; unmatched bases: 18. The germline gives CDR1 LNHDA, CDR2 SQIVND (reference sequence). CDR3 length: 18 amino acids. CDR3 in amino acids: CASSTGRGVAGVGNEQYF. The CDR3 region has the DNA TGTGCCAGTAGTACAGGACGGGGAGTAGCGGGAGTGGGTAACGAGCAGTACTTC.

With respect to this clone: One junction end does not reproduce the germline sequence, and a read error may be involved. The chain has TRBV7-7 and TRBJ2-3; D is uncertain. The CDR3 has 15 residues. Germline-derived CDR1 and CDR2 are SSHAT and FNYEAQ (reference sequence). Here the CDR3 reads CASSLSSSSGDTQYF. The CDR3 DNA reads as TGTGCTAGCAGCTTATCGAGTTCCTCCGGGGATACGCAGTATTTT.

The chain carries TRBV7-9 and TRBJ1-2; possibly TRBD1 for D (5 bases). The CDR3 has 15 residues. CDR1 is SEHNR, CDR2 FQNEAQ, per germline (reference sequence). Between the trimmed V and J ends, which lost 5 bases and 7 bases, there was a span of 20 bases. CDR3 protein: CASSPPGGVSFGYTF. The CDR3 DNA is TGTGCCAGCAGCCCCCCCGGGGGGGTATCGTTTGGCTACACCTTC.

The chain joins TRBV15 to TRBJ2-1, with 11 bases identical to TRBD2. The CDR3 covers 13 residues. The germline CDR1 and CDR2 sequences are LNHNV and YYDKDF (reference sequence). Germline trimming cut 6 bases from V and 9 bases from J; bases unmatched to any gene: 4. The CDR3: CATRGTSGPEQFF. CDR3 DNA: TGTGCCACCAGAGGGACTAGCGGTCCTGAGCAGTTCTTC.

The V and J genes are TRBV30 and TRBJ2-1; the match to TRBD2 covers 7 bases. Trimming took 3 bases from V and 1 from J; bases not matched to a gene: 6. The CDR3 extends over 15 amino acids. Germline lookup yields CDR1 GTSNPN and CDR2 SVGIG (reference sequence). DNA for the CDR3: TGTGCCTGGAGGAGGTGGGGGGGATCCTACAATGAGCAGTTCTTC. It yields the protein CAWRRWGGSYNEQFF.

This clone has only a few counts. The chain uses TRBV30 and TRBJ1-1; D not certain. The CDR3 has 11 amino acids. The ends were cut back, 5 bases at V and 3 bases at J, with 7 bases in the middle. The germline V gene encodes CDR1 GTSNPN and CDR2 SVGIG (reference sequence). The CDR3 DNA follows: TGTGCCTGGTTTTCATACACTGAAGCTTTCTTT. Translation: CAWFSYTEAFF.

The genes are TRBV5-1 and TRBJ2-6; D possibly corresponds to TRBD2 (5 bases). Germline V gives CDR1 SGHRS, CDR2 YFSETQ. The V end was cut by 3 bases, the J end by 4 bases, with 11 bases between. The CDR3 consists of 15 residues. In DNA form, the CDR3 reads TGCGCCAGCAGCTATGGCGGGTACGGGGCCAACGTCCTGACTTTC. This sequence encodes CASSYGGYGANVLTF.

The gene calls are TRBV4-3 and TRBJ1-3; 9 positions match TRBD1. Germline trimming cut 4 bases from V and 0 bases from J; bases unmatched to any gene: 7. In germline, CDR1 is LGHNA, CDR2 YSLEER. The CDR3 extends over 17 amino acids. CDR3 loop: CASSPRTGAHSGNTIYF. The CDR3 DNA reads TGCGCCAGCAGCCCCCGGACAGGGGCCCACTCTGGAAACACCATATATTTT.

The chain carries TRBV29-1 and TRBJ2-3; a possible D gene is TRBD1 (5 bases). Germline V gene data show CDR1 as SQVTM and CDR2 as ANQGSEA. The V end lost 7 bases, the J end lost 0 bases, and 11 bases lay between the germline ends. This CDR3 has 13 residues. CDR3 nucleotide sequence: TGCAGCGCCCGGACACCTAGCACAGATACGCAGTATTTT. Translation: CSARTPSTDTQYF.

The rearrangement links TRBV11-3 to TRBJ2-3; D gene unclear. The length of the CDR3 is 13 residues. Trimming pared 2 bases from V and 4 bases from J, leaving 7 bases between. Germline V gene sequence: CDR1 SGHNT, CDR2 YENEEA. CDR3 nucleotide sequence: TGTGCCAGCAGCTTACGACTTTCAGATACGCAGTATTTT. It codes for CASSLRLSDTQYF.

The rearrangement joins TRBV5-1 to TRBJ2-5, with TRBD2 matching 13 bases. Unmatched junction bases numbered 8, after V lost 4 bases and J lost 2 bases. Germline assignment: CDR1 SGHRS and CDR2 YFSETQ. The CDR3 contains 17 residues. In DNA, the CDR3 is TGCGCCAGCAGCATCGGGACTAGCGGGGTAGGGCAAGAGACCCAGTACTTC. This gives the protein CASSIGTSGVGQETQYF. The full variable domain, with the rest looked up from reference TRBV5-1 and TRBJ2-5, is KAGVTQTPRYLIKTRGQQVTLSCSPISGHRSVSWYQQTPGQGLQFLFEYFSETQRNKGNFPGRFSGRQFSNSRSEMNVSTLELGDSALYLCASSIGTSGVGQETQYFGPGTRLLVL.

The chain has TRBV5-4 and TRBJ1-1; a possible D gene is TRBD1 (5 bases). The CDR3 is made up of 16 amino acids. In germline, CDR1 is SGHNT, CDR2 YYREEE (reference sequence). Trimming stripped 0 bases from V and 2 bases from J, with 14 bases between. The CDR3 sequence: CASSLAGQHFNTEAFF. As DNA, the CDR3 is TGTGCCAGCAGCTTGGCAGGGCAGCACTTTAACACTGAAGCTTTCTTT.

This clone appeared once. This chain uses TRBV7-9 with TRBJ2-7; 7 nucleotides align to TRBD1. V shed 4 bases, J shed 2 bases, and the junction held 8 bases outside the gene matches. Germline CDR1 SEHNR, CDR2 FQNEAQ (reference sequence). The CDR3 is made up of 15 amino acids. The CDR3 is CASSSRDRPTYEQYF. The CDR3 bases are TGTGCCAGCAGCTCCCGGGACAGACCCACCTACGAGCAGTACTTC.

The genes are TRBV10-2 and TRBJ2-7, with 11 bases that match TRBD1. The CDR3 is 15 residues long. The junction had 7 bases not matched to a gene; V was cut back by 5 bases and J by 4 bases. CDR1 and CDR2 from the germline V gene are WSHSY and SAAADI. In DNA form, the CDR3 reads TGCGCCAGCAGTTCACCGGGACAGGGGGTTTACGAGCAGTACTTC. It is translated as CASSSPGQGVYEQYF.

This clone was seen once. This rearrangement joins TRBV30 to TRBJ1-2, with a weak D call TRBD1 (5 bases). Between the trimmed V and J ends, which lost 0 bases and 6 bases, there was a span of 11 bases. This CDR3 is 13 amino acids long. Germline CDR1 and CDR2: GTSNPN and SVGIG (reference sequence). The CDR3 here is CAWSVRGTNGYTF. The CDR3 DNA reads TGTGCCTGGAGTGTTAGGGGTACGAATGGCTACACCTTC.